This TCR beta chain was recovered during a study of T cells in Graves' hyperthyroidism and ophthalmopathy. RNA transcripts yielded amplified TCR beta CDR3 regions. First-round RT-PCR with HTBI primers amplified the TCR CDR3 region. A single record per CDR3 protein comes from TCRdb applying MiXCR to the multiplex PCR reads. The table has 250,000 to 300,000 distinct CDR3 sequences, roughly 15% seen once; the top ten hold 7.5% to 8%. The germline V gene encodes CDR1 LGHNA and CDR2 YSLEER. V lost 1 base and J lost 5; bases outside the gene matches: 12. The CDR3 has 18 residues. The chain links TRBV4-3 to TRBJ2-3, with TRBD2 matching over 10 bases. The sequence was obtained from a woman aged 25 to 45 with Graves' hyperthyroidism that later progressed to Graves' ophthalmopathy. Sequencing input: blood. The DNA of the CDR3 is TGCGCCAGCAGCCAAGGGGGAAAGGCTAGCGGGAGACGAGATACGCAGTATTTT. It encodes CASSQGGKASGRRDTQYF.